The 24 T cell receptor beta chains listed next were all sequenced from one sample in a study of shared clonotypes between healthy human individuals. The protocol was immunoSEQ multiplex PCR, while the TCRdb copy is restricted to in-frame clones and leaves out a portion. The sample consists of over a million clones, approximately 80% of them appearing once. The material sequenced was memory CD4+ T cells from PBMCs. Noted subset: CD45RA-negative fraction. The receptor source for this set is a man between 18 and 35 years old in good health. Some clones in this sample may be carry-over from other donors' samples.

V usage is TRBV7-9 and J usage is TRBJ1-3; D unclear. The CDR3 consists of 15 residues. V shed 5 bases and J shed 0 bases, with 11 bases lying between them. CDR1 and CDR2 (germline): SEHNR, FQNEAQ (reference sequence). CDR3 residues: CASSHTAFSGNTIYF. In DNA form, the CDR3 reads TGTGCCAGCAGCCATACAGCCTTCTCTGGAAACACCATATATTTT.

The chain has TRBV28 and TRBJ1-6, with a weak D call TRBD1 (5 bases). The CDR3 consists of 17 residues. Per germline, CDR1 MDHEN and CDR2 SYDVKM. V was cut by 8 bases and J by 6 bases, with 23 bases left in between. The chain's CDR3 is CASRTGYRRVFNSPLHF. In DNA form, the CDR3 reads TGTGCCAGCCGGACGGGATACAGGAGGGTTTTTAATTCACCCCTCCACTTT.

Of note for this clone: The sample has other DNA sequences that encode this CDR3 too. The CDR3: CSAADRYEQYF. The CDR3 bases are TGCAGTGCCGCGGATAGATACGAGCAGTACTTC. The chain carries TRBV20-1 and TRBJ2-7, with D hard to call. The CDR3 is 11 residues long. CDR1 and CDR2 from the germline V gene are DFQATT and SNEGSKA (reference sequence). The germline V and J ends were trimmed by 6 bases and 4 bases, with 10 bases remaining between them.

The chain combines TRBV28 with TRBJ2-3; 8 bases agree with TRBD2. The CDR3 has 18 residues. The germline V gene has CDR1 MDHEN and CDR2 SYDVKM. The V segment lost 4 bases and the J segment 0 bases; nucleotides outside the gene matches: 12. The CDR3 sequence: CASSSTSGPHTSTDTQYF. Written as DNA, the CDR3 is TGTGCCAGCAGTTCCACTAGCGGACCACACACTAGCACAGATACGCAGTATTTT.

J is TRBJ1-2 and V is TRBV28; a weak D match, TRBD1 (6 bases). The germline V and J ends were trimmed by 6 bases and 4 bases, with 15 bases remaining between them. The CDR3 extends over 14 amino acids. CDR1 is MDHEN, CDR2 SYDVKM, per germline. CDR3 DNA: TGTGCCAGCAGCCCTCCAGGGGCGGCCTATGGCTACACCTTC. It is translated as CASSPPGAAYGYTF.

The rearrangement links TRBV7-3 to TRBJ2-7; the D gene is possibly TRBD2 (7 bases). The V end lost 2 bases, the J end lost 1 base, and 12 bases lay between the germline ends. The CDR3 has 15 residues. The V gene's germline CDR1 is SGHTA and CDR2 FQGTGA. As DNA, the CDR3 is TGTGCCAGCAGCTTATCCGGGGGGCAATCCTACGAGCAGTACTTC. Protein product: CASSLSGGQSYEQYF.

This CDR3 reads CASSSVATGAKQFF. CDR3 DNA sequence: TGTGCCAGCAGTTCGGTCGCGACCGGCGCTAAGCAGTTCTTC. V usage is TRBV27 and J usage is TRBJ2-1; unclear D gene. V shed 4 bases and J shed 11 bases, with 18 bases lying between them. The length of the CDR3 is 14 residues. CDR1 is MNHEY and CDR2 is SMNVEV in the germline V gene (reference sequence).

The gene calls are TRBV19 and TRBJ2-1, with 9 nucleotides matching TRBD2. Germline assignment: CDR1 LNHDA and CDR2 SQIVND (reference sequence). The CDR3 covers 16 residues. Germline trimming cut 5 bases from V and 6 bases from J; bases unmatched to any gene: 11. CDR3 sequence: CASSSIGAGGRNEQFF. For the CDR3, the DNA is TGTGCCAGTAGTTCGATAGGAGCGGGAGGTCGCAATGAGCAGTTCTTC.

The chain has TRBV5-1 and TRBJ2-7; 12 nucleotides line up with TRBD2. The CDR3 runs to 15 residues. Germline trimming cut 4 bases from V and 3 bases from J; bases unmatched to any gene: 5. CDR1 is SGHRS, CDR2 YFSETQ, per germline. CDR3: CASSTGLAGFYEQYF. The DNA of the CDR3 is TGCGCCAGCAGCACCGGACTAGCGGGGTTCTACGAGCAGTACTTC.

The gene calls are TRBV7-9 and TRBJ2-3; 12 bases fit TRBD2. Trimming removed 4 bases from V and 3 bases from J; junction bases left unmatched: 8. The CDR3 has 17 amino acids. Germline lookup yields CDR1 SEHNR and CDR2 FQNEAQ (reference sequence). CDR3 coding DNA: TGTGCCAGCAGCTCTGGACTAGCGGGAAAAAGGACAGATACGCAGTATTTT. Translation: CASSSGLAGKRTDTQYF.

This clone was recorded once. The chain combines TRBV2 with TRBJ2-5; D is uncertain. Germline CDR1 reads SNHLY; CDR2 reads FYNNEI. This CDR3 is 13 amino acids long. V was pared by 2 bases and J by 1 base, with 5 bases between. CDR3 DNA: TGTGCCAGCAGTGAATACTCCCAAGAGACCCAGTACTTC. This translates into CASSEYSQETQYF.

The chain links TRBV19 to TRBJ2-7; 7 bases map to TRBD1. Germline V gene data show CDR1 as LNHDA and CDR2 as SQIVND (reference sequence). V was clipped by 6 bases and J by 2 bases; unmatched bases: 10. The CDR3 is made up of 15 amino acids. The CDR3 DNA is TGTGCCAGTAGCCGCACAGGGGATTCAACCTACGAGCAGTACTTC. Translating it yields CASSRTGDSTYEQYF.

This chain uses TRBV5-1 with TRBJ2-6; D is unclear. V lost 0 bases to trimming and J lost 4 bases, with 17 bases between them. This CDR3 contains 18 residues. Germline V lookup: CDR1 SGHRS, CDR2 YFSETQ. CDR3 amino acids: CASSLGARLDPGANVLTF. The DNA for the CDR3 is TGCGCCAGCAGCTTGGGCGCCCGGTTGGACCCCGGGGCCAACGTCCTGACTTTC.

Note on this clone: This likely stems from a read error, as it lies one base from a far larger clone. This sample includes further DNA sequences coding for the same CDR3. The chain employs TRBV29-1 and TRBJ1-4; 9 nucleotides line up with TRBD1. CDR1 and CDR2 from the germline V gene are SQVTM and ANQGSEA. This CDR3 comprises 16 residues. The CDR3 nucleotides are TGCAGCGGTCCTCTCCGCCGGGACAGGGAGGACGAAAAACTGTTCTTT. This codes for CSGPLRRDREDEKLFF. The full variable domain, in which reference TRBV29-1 and TRBJ1-4 provide the parts outside the CDR3, is SAVISQKPSRDICQRGTSLTIQCQVDSQVTMMFWYRQQPGQSLTLIATANQGSEATYESGFVIDKFPISRPNLTFSTLTVSNMSPEDSSIYLCSGPLRRDREDEKLFFGSGTQLSVL.

J is TRBJ2-7 and V is TRBV28; D not certain. This CDR3 comprises 12 residues. V was clipped by 5 bases and J by 4 bases, with 9 bases between them. Germline values: CDR1 MDHEN, CDR2 SYDVKM. The CDR3, as DNA: TGTGCCAGCAGTAGACACCGTTACGAGCAGTACTTC. Residues: CASSRHRYEQYF. Complete variable domain (other parts from reference TRBV28 and TRBJ2-7): DVKVTQSSRYLVKRTGEKVFLECVQDMDHENMFWYRQDPGLGLRLIYFSYDVKMKEKGDIPEGYSVSREKKERFSLILESASTNQTSMYLCASSRHRYEQYFGPGTRLTVT.

The chain employs TRBV28 and TRBJ2-7, with D possibly being TRBD2 (5 bases). Germline V gene sequence: CDR1 MDHEN, CDR2 SYDVKM. V was shortened by 7 bases and J by 3 bases, with 19 bases between the two germline ends. The CDR3 is made up of 15 amino acids. The CDR3 protein is CASKDGSPGIYEQYF. The CDR3 nucleotides read TGTGCCAGCAAAGATGGAAGCCCGGGGATCTACGAGCAGTACTTC.

This rearrangement joins TRBV28 to TRBJ2-5; maybe TRBD1 (5 bases). This CDR3 has 13 amino acids. Germline lookup yields CDR1 MDHEN and CDR2 SYDVKM. V lost 3 bases, J lost 5 bases, and 10 bases lay in between. CDR3 nucleotides: TGTGCCAGCAGTTTTAGGGGTAGTGAGACCCAGTACTTC. Its translation is CASSFRGSETQYF.

The V gene is TRBV18, the J gene TRBJ2-7; a possible D gene is TRBD1 (7 bases). CDR1 KGHSH and CDR2 LQKENI come from the germline V gene. Trimming removed 3 bases from V and 3 bases from J, with 15 bases in between. The CDR3 length is 15 residues. The CDR3 region is CASSPRQGGYYEQYF. DNA for the CDR3: TGTGCCAGCTCACCGAGGCAGGGGGGATACTACGAGCAGTACTTC.

The CDR3 DNA is TGCGCCAGCAGCTTAAATCCGGATACATGGACTCCCTACGAGCAGTACTTC. It yields the protein CASSLNPDTWTPYEQYF. The J gene is TRBJ2-7, the V gene TRBV5-1; D perhaps matches TRBD2 (5 bases). The V and J ends lost 2 bases and 2 bases respectively, with 20 bases between them. The CDR3 length is 17 residues. Germline V gene data show CDR1 as SGHRS and CDR2 as YFSETQ.

Comment on this clone: This sample includes further DNA sequences coding for the same CDR3. The chain is built from TRBV28 and TRBJ1-2; D gene ambiguous. Trimming stripped 8 bases from V and 1 base from J, with 8 bases between. Germline values: CDR1 MDHEN, CDR2 SYDVKM. The CDR3 sequence is 12 residues long. CDR3 loop: CASSAGNYGYTF. DNA for the CDR3: TGTGCCAGCTCGGCTGGTAACTATGGCTACACCTTC.

The V call is TRBV29-1, the J call TRBJ1-1; TRBD1 is a possible D gene (6 bases). V was cut by 7 bases and J by 2 bases, with 17 bases left in between. Germline V CDR1 and CDR2: SQVTM, ANQGSEA. The CDR3 totals 14 residues. The CDR3 bases are TGCAGCGGAAAGGGCTGGGGGCTAAACACTGAAGCTTTCTTT. Amino acids: CSGKGWGLNTEAFF.

V is TRBV5-5 and J is TRBJ2-7; no firm D call. The germline V and J ends were trimmed by 1 base and 2 bases, with 7 bases remaining between them. The CDR3 covers 13 residues. Germline CDR1 and CDR2: SGHKS and YYEKEE (reference sequence). CDR3 in amino acids: CASSLPSTYEQYF. As DNA, the CDR3 is TGTGCCAGCAGCTTGCCGTCTACCTACGAGCAGTACTTC.

The rearrangement uses TRBV6-5 and TRBJ2-1; 7 nucleotides agree with TRBD1. The junction had 12 bases not matched to a gene; V was cut back by 6 bases and J by 7 bases. The CDR3 extends over 15 amino acids. CDR1 is MNHEY and CDR2 is SVGAGI in the germline V gene. CDR3 protein: CASSPRRQGLNEQFF. DNA of the CDR3: TGTGCCAGCAGCCCCCGGCGACAGGGCCTGAATGAGCAGTTCTTC.

DNA for the CDR3: TGTGCCAGCTCACCAGGCTCAGGGCGAGATGAGCAGTTCTTC. Translated: CASSPGSGRDEQFF. This chain joins TRBV18 and TRBJ2-1; D perhaps matches TRBD1 (5 bases). The length of the CDR3 is 14 residues. Germline CDR1 reads KGHSH; CDR2 reads LQKENI. Trimming removed 2 bases from V and 8 bases from J, with 13 bases in between.